This T cell receptor beta chain was sequenced for a study of CD8 T cells in Susac syndrome. The authors negatively isolated CD8+ and CD4+ T cells and FACS-enriched TEMRA cells. Reverse transcription of about 0.5 to 1 ug RNA used random hexamers. Amplification of TCR beta CDR3 by immunoSEQ multiplex PCR spanned 54 Vbeta and 13 Jbeta. TCRdb re-derived calls from the immunoSEQ multiplex PCR reads in MiXCR, one entry per CDR3 protein. This sample has fewer than 35,000 distinct CDR3 sequences; about 95% occur once, and the top ten carry 0.27%. The specimen was CD8+ T cells from PBMCs. This clonotype originated in a human donor in good health.

In DNA, the CDR3 is TGCGCCAGCAGCCGGCGCCCGGACAGGTTCACAGATACGCAGTATTTT. It is translated as CASSRRPDRFTDTQYF. The chain links TRBV5-1 to TRBJ2-3; 7 bases are shared with TRBD1. CDR1 is SGHRS, CDR2 YFSETQ, per germline. The V and J ends lost 4 bases and 2 bases, in that order; junction bases with no gene match: 10. The CDR3 runs 16 residues.